The 7 T cell receptor beta chains below were found in one sample sequenced in a study of shared clonotypes between healthy human individuals. This table comes from immunoSEQ multiplex PCR, and its TCRdb copy is limited to in-frame clones, with some not included. The table shows around 440,000 clones, with approximately 80% occurring only once. Sequencing was done on a sample of PBMCs. The source of these receptors is a woman aged 40 to 50 in good health. Some clones in this sample may be carry-over from other donors' samples.

This clone was seen a handful of times. Additional DNA sequences in this sample encode the identical CDR3. The gene calls are TRBV4-1 and TRBJ2-3, with 8 bases fitting TRBD2. This CDR3 spans 16 amino acids. Germline V CDR1 and CDR2: MGHRA, YSYEKL. V shed 1 base and J 4 bases; nucleotides not matched to a gene: 7. Here the CDR3 reads CASSQVGREAADTQYF. The CDR3 bases are TGCGCCAGCAGCCAAGTTGGGCGGGAGGCTGCAGATACGCAGTATTTT.

Concerning this clone: Other DNA sequences in this specimen translate into the identical CDR3. This CDR3 is CASRPSSYEQYF. CDR3 in DNA: TGTGCCAGCAGGCCCAGCAGCTACGAGCAGTACTTC. The rearrangement joins TRBV28 to TRBJ2-7; no clear D. This CDR3 has 12 residues. V was trimmed by 6 bases and J by 3 bases, leaving 9 bases between them. Germline values: CDR1 MDHEN, CDR2 SYDVKM.

The chain combines TRBV7-2 with TRBJ2-1, with 7 bases lining up with TRBD1. V dropped 1 base and J dropped 4; count of bases not matched to a gene: 4. CDR3 length equals 15 residues. Germline V gene sequence: CDR1 SGHTA, CDR2 FQGNSA. CDR3 DNA: TGTGCCAGCAGCTTAGAGGGGGCGCGTTACAATGAGCAGTTCTTC. Translation: CASSLEGARYNEQFF.

This chain links TRBV7-9 with TRBJ2-5; no clear D gene. CDR3 length: 12 amino acids. The germline V gene encodes CDR1 SEHNR and CDR2 FQNEAQ (reference sequence). The V and J ends lost 4 bases and 4 bases respectively, with 7 bases between them. CDR3 nucleotide sequence: TGTGCCAGCAGCTGGGCCCCAGAGACCCAGTACTTC. This translates into CASSWAPETQYF.

The chain is built from TRBV11-3 and TRBJ2-7, with D unclear. CDR1 is SGHNT and CDR2 is YENEEA in the germline V gene. The ends were cut back, 1 base at V and 0 bases at J, with 7 bases in the middle. This CDR3 contains 14 residues. The CDR3 nucleotides read TGTGCCAGCAGCTTAGGGCAGAGCTCCTACGAGCAGTACTTC. Encoded protein: CASSLGQSSYEQYF.

The chain couples TRBV19 to TRBJ2-3; TRBD2 matches at 8 bases. The V and J ends lost 2 bases and 5 bases, in that order; junction bases with no gene match: 6. The CDR3 loop spans 15 amino acids. Germline loops: CDR1 LNHDA, CDR2 SQIVND (reference sequence). The CDR3 bases are TGTGCCAGTAGTATACGGGGAGCGGGAGAAGATACGCAGTATTTT. Its protein is CASSIRGAGEDTQYF.

The rearrangement uses TRBV7-9 and TRBJ1-4; D is undetermined. This CDR3 contains 15 residues. Germline assignment: CDR1 SEHNR and CDR2 FQNEAQ (reference sequence). Trimming took 2 bases from V and 7 from J, leaving 14 bases between them. Here the CDR3 reads CASSLSRGGGEKLFF. The CDR3 nucleotides read TGTGCCAGCAGCTTATCCCGAGGAGGTGGTGAAAAACTGTTTTTT.